A selection of T cell receptor beta chains follows, all from one sample in a study of T cells after yellow fever vaccination. MiXCR, applied by TCRdb to the 5' RACE reads, yields one record per CDR3 protein. This sample has roughly 300,000 distinct CDR3 sequences; 6.5% to 8.5% occur once, and the top ten carry roughly a sixth. The material was PBMCs, obtained roughly 45 days after the first yellow fever vaccination. The source is a man aged 18 to 30 who received the YFV17D yellow fever vaccine. Both conserved end residues are part of each CDR3. A D gene is named only where the DNA matches it firmly. Clone size is not always given. Where it is, it says once, few, many or a class for expanded clones.

j_gene | abundance | d_gene | v_gene | CDR3aa | CDR3nt
TRBJ1-6 | - | - | TRBV20-1 | CSAREADVPLHF | TGCAGTGCTAGGGAGGCCGACGTACCCCTCCACTTT
TRBJ2-5 | - | - | TRBV20-1 | CNDRGPGGTQYF | TGCAATGATAGGGGACCTGGAGGTACCCAGTACTTC
TRBJ1-2 | - | - | TRBV12-3/TRBV12-4 | CASIQGSNYGYTF | TGTGCCAGCATTCAGGGGTCTAACTATGGCTACACCTTC
TRBJ2-1 | many | - | TRBV29-1 | CSVRTGYNEQFF | TGCAGCGTCCGAACAGGGTACAATGAGCAGTTCTTC
TRBJ1-1 | few | TRBD1 | TRBV5-6 | CASSSDRVNTEAFF | TGTGCCAGCAGCTCCGACAGGGTGAACACTGAAGCTTTCTTT
TRBJ2-1 | - | - | TRBV9 | CASSATGYGSSYNEQFF | TGTGCCAGCAGCGCCACTGGGTACGGGAGCTCCTACAATGAGCAGTTCTTC
TRBJ2-1 | - | TRBD1 | TRBV6-5 | CASSYQGAYNEQFF | TGTGCCAGCAGTTACCAGGGGGCATACAATGAGCAGTTCTTC
TRBJ1-2 | few | - | TRBV7-9 | CASSTMTSTF | TGTGCCAGCAGCACGATGACAAGTACCTTC
TRBJ2-7 | few | - | TRBV5-1 | CASSLAEYSRAVEQYF | TGCGCCAGCAGCTTGGCCGAATATAGTAGGGCAGTCGAGCAGTACTTC
TRBJ1-5 | - | - | TRBV12-3/TRBV12-4 | CASSLGELNQPQHF | TGTGCCAGCAGTTTGGGGGAGCTCAATCAGCCCCAGCATTTT
TRBJ2-2 | many | - | TRBV4-3 | CASSQELGGELFF | TGCGCCAGCAGCCAGGAACTCGGCGGGGAGCTGTTTTTT
TRBJ2-5 | few | TRBD1 | TRBV19 | CASSVYRGLGETQYF | TGTGCCAGTAGTGTCTACAGGGGGTTAGGGGAGACCCAGTACTTC
TRBJ2-2 | many | TRBD2 | TRBV9 | CASSAGLAGPAGGELFF | TGTGCCAGCAGCGCTGGACTAGCGGGGCCAGCGGGCGGGGAGCTGTTTTTT
TRBJ2-3 | few | - | TRBV7-9 | CASSLVRRPDTQYF | TGTGCCAGCAGCTTAGTGAGAAGACCAGATACGCAGTATTTT
TRBJ1-6 | - | - | TRBV15 | CATSREREGISPLHF | TGTGCCACCAGCAGAGAACGGGAGGGAATCTCACCCCTCCACTTT
TRBJ2-4 | many | TRBD2 | TRBV20-1 | CSAQTSDGPVGIQYF | TGCAGTGCTCAGACTAGCGACGGGCCCGTTGGCATTCAGTACTTC
TRBJ2-2 | - | TRBD1 | TRBV5-4 | CASSPDRGSTGELFF | TGTGCCAGCAGCCCGGACAGGGGGAGCACCGGGGAGCTGTTTTTT
TRBJ2-5 | many | - | TRBV5-1 | CASSQDYQETQYF | TGCGCCAGCAGCCAGGACTACCAAGAGACCCAGTACTTC
TRBJ1-1 | few | - | TRBV27 | CASSNLWMNTEAFF | TGTGCCAGCAGTAATCTGTGGATGAACACTGAAGCTTTCTTT
TRBJ2-7 | - | - | TRBV7-2 | CASSLVVGGAYEQYF | TGTGCCAGCAGCTTAGTGGTGGGGGGTGCCTACGAGCAGTACTTC
TRBJ2-7 | - | - | TRBV10-3 | CAISTQRTYYEQYF | TGTGCCATCAGTACCCAGCGGACTTACTACGAGCAGTACTTC
TRBJ2-1 | - | - | TRBV3-1 | CASSHSAQGDYEQFF | TGTGCCAGCAGCCACTCGGCGCAGGGTGACTATGAGCAGTTCTTC